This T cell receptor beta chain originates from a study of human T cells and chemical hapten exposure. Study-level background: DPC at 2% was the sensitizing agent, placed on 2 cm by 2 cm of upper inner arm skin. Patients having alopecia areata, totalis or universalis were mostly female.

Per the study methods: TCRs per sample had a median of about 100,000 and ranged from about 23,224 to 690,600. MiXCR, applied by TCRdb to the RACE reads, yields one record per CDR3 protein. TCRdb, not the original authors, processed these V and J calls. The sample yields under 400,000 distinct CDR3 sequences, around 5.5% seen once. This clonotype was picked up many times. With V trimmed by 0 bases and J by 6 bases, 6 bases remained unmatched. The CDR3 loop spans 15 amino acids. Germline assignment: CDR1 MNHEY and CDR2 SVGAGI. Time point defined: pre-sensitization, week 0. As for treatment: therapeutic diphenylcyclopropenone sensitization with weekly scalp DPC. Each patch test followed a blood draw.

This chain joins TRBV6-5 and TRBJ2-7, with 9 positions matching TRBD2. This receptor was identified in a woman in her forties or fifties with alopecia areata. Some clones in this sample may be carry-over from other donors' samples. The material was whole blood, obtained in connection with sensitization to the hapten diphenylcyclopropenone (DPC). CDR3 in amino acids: CASSYSSGRSAEQYF. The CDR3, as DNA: TGTGCCAGCAGTTACTCTAGCGGGAGATCTGCCGAGCAGTACTTC.